What follows is one T cell receptor beta chain and its context. Its antigen is undetermined. The PCR ran on 60 Vbeta and 13 Jbeta primers. The method was immunoSEQ multiplex PCR; TCRdb's version includes in-frame clones alone and lacks a portion of them. The table has around 140,000 clones, roughly 9.7% seen once. The data belong to a study of cytomegalovirus exposure and HLA in healthy donors. Findings and caveats of the study: Sequencing likely produced, as an artifact, a cluster of highly shared sequence variants. Differences between HLA loci emerged in a later analysis of TCR association rates, with DRB1 most and HLA-C fewest. Later analysis found that TCR beta chains associated with HLA were more clonally expanded than other, equally common chains.

With 4 bases clipped from V and 6 bases from J, the junction kept 8 bases outside the gene matches. Per the germline V gene, CDR1 is SGHTA and CDR2 is FQGTGA. The CDR3 runs 14 residues. Everyone who donated was a healthy bone marrow donor. The chain has TRBV7-3 and TRBJ2-7, with 8 positions matching TRBD2. The receptor comes from a man in his forties or fifties in good health and CMV-seronegative. The sample comprised PBMCs. The CDR3 region has the DNA TGTGCCAGCAGCTCGGCGGGAGGAGGAAGCGAGCAGTACTTC. This translates into CASSSAGGGSEQYF.